This T cell receptor beta chain was sequenced in a study of T cell repertoires in cytomegalovirus infection (dated by TCRdb to the late 2010s). About the full investigation: Because public TCR beta signatures pointed to carriage of CMV infection together with the matching HLA type, the HLA type of each donor mattered for the analysis. Overall results and qualifications from the work: The ex vivo response was dominated by HLA-C-restricted CMV-specific TCR beta clonotypes, which also provided the single most frequent clonotype in two of eight donors. Carriers of CMV infection plus the relevant HLA type were discriminated by the cumulative frequency of public TCR beta family members in the study cohort and in an independent roughly 400-donor cohort.

Sequenced using an Illumina HiSeq 1500. TCRdb trimmed the raw reads at Q25, called clones with MiXCR and kept productive beta chains. Rows are unified per CDR3 protein, each entry keeping the most common DNA and genes. The table for this sample lists about 160,000 distinct CDR3 sequences; more than 15% of them were counted only once. Roughly 20% of the sample goes to the ten largest clones. In the case of this clonotype: Its antigen is currently not known. No base-level quality is on record; no much larger clone is a single base apart.

The germline V gene specifies MGHRA as CDR1 and YSYEKL as CDR2. Its CDR3 holds 17 amino acids, cysteine through phenylalanine. Just the 51-base CDR3 DNA is kept, in frame starting at base 1. Here V drops 4 bases and J drops 4 bases, and the junction holds 14 bases not matched to any gene. The chain was built from TRBV4-1 and TRBJ1-2; TRBD1 agrees with 8 junctional bases. This receptor was taken from a human donor in good health (CMV status not recorded). Some clones in this sample may be carry-over from other donors' samples. The sample taken for sequencing was CD8+ T cells from PBMCs. CDR3 sequence: CASSPHSGGVFPYGYTF. The nucleotide sequence is given as TGCGCCAGCAGCCCTCACTCAGGGGGCGTCTTCCCCTATGGCTACACCTTC.